One T cell receptor (beta chain) is described in this entry. The trim removed 5 bases at V and 0 bases at J, leaving 3 bases unmatched. The CDR3 has 14 residues. CDR1 and CDR2 from the germline V gene are SGHTA and FQGNSA. The sample belongs to a study of blood T cell repertoires in COVID-19. Background on the study: Acute and convalescent COVID-19 specimens originated in the United States, Italy and Spain. PBMCs, B-cell-depleted T cells, or T cells provided the cDNA or gDNA that made up the material.

In the authors' workflow: Amplified reference gene primers provided the basis for estimating nucleated cell counts. This table comes from immunoSEQ multiplex PCR, and its TCRdb copy is limited to in-frame clones, with some not included. The V and J calls and clone size are taken from that table; D and trimming were inferred from the DNA. Here the sample spans 35,000 to 45,000 clones, 85% to 90% being singletons. The gene calls are TRBV7-2 and TRBJ2-7; 8 bases agree with TRBD1. The sample was peripheral blood. This clonotype was sampled from a human donor in a cohort sampled during active COVID-19. DNA of the CDR3: TGTGCCAGCAGCGGACAGGGAGGCTCCTACGAGCAGTACTTC. It translates to CASSGQGGSYEQYF.